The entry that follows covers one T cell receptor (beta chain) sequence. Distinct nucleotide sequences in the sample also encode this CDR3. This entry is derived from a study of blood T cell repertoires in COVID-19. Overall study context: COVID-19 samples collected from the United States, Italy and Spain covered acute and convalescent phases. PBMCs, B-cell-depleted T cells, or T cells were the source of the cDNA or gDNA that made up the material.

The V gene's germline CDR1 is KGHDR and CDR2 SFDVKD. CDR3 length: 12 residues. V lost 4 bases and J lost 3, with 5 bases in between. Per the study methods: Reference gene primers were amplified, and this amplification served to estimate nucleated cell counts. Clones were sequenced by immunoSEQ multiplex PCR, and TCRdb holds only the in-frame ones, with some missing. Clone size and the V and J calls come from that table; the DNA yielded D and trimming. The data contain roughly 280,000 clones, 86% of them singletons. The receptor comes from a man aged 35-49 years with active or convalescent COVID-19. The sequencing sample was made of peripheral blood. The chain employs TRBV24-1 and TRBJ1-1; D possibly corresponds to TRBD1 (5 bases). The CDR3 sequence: CATSDRDTEAFF. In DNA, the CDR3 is TGTGCCACCAGTGACAGGGACACTGAAGCTTTCTTT.